A single sample gave rise to the 10 T cell receptor beta chains below, sequenced in a study of shared T cell receptors in the human thymus. Assay: immunoSEQ multiplex PCR; the TCRdb copy retains only in-frame clones and omits some. This sample yields 450,000 to 650,000 clones, of which about 84% are seen a single time; more than 0.01% belongs to the top ten. The sample was also linked to a second study, of human thymus T cells.

Sequencing used thymocytes. The receptors here all came from a boy under two years old with a congenital heart defect.

This CDR3 reads CATSRGNRVGSEAFF. The CDR3 nucleotides are TGTGCCACCAGCAGAGGAAACAGGGTAGGCTCTGAAGCTTTCTTT. The chain has TRBV15 and TRBJ1-1, with D possibly matching TRBD1 (6 bases). The V end was cut by 1 base, the J end by 6 bases, with 15 bases between. The CDR3 consists of 15 residues. Germline loops: CDR1 LNHNV, CDR2 YYDKDF (reference sequence).

The rearrangement links TRBV6-1 to TRBJ1-1; tentatively, D is TRBD1 (6 bases). From germline, CDR1 is MNHNS and CDR2 SASEGT. The CDR3 contains 16 residues. Trimming removed 2 bases from V and 1 base from J, with 14 bases in between. The CDR3 is CASSEPLQGRNTEAFF. DNA for the CDR3: TGTGCCAGCAGTGAACCCCTACAGGGCCGGAACACTGAAGCTTTCTTT.

The J gene is TRBJ1-1, the V gene TRBV29-1; 8 nucleotides agree with TRBD1. Per germline, CDR1 SQVTM and CDR2 ANQGSEA. The CDR3 spans 16 residues. Trimming cost V 3 bases and J 7 bases; bases outside gene matches: 16. The CDR3 sequence is CSVEHHRDRRRFEAFF. The CDR3 DNA reads as TGCAGCGTTGAGCACCACCGGGACAGGCGACGTTTTGAAGCTTTCTTT.

This clone showed up just once. V and J are TRBV11-3 and TRBJ2-7; 7 bases map to TRBD2. Germline CDR1 SGHNT, CDR2 YENEEA. With 0 bases clipped from V and 7 bases from J, the junction kept 9 bases outside the gene matches. The length of the CDR3 is 15 residues. The CDR3 nucleotides read TGTGCCAGCAGCTTAGATCGCGGGAGAAGTCAGGAGCAGTACTTC. This encodes CASSLDRGRSQEQYF.

CDR3 sequence (DNA): TGTGCCAGCAGCCCCCGGACTAGCGGAGTAAGCTCCTACGAGCAGTACTTC. As protein: CASSPRTSGVSSYEQYF. The rearrangement uses TRBV7-2 and TRBJ2-7; 10 positions agree with TRBD2. The CDR3 is 17 residues long. V shed 5 bases and J 0 bases; nucleotides not matched to a gene: 10. The germline gives CDR1 SGHTA, CDR2 FQGNSA.

The chain combines TRBV30 with TRBJ2-7; 12 bases line up with TRBD2. CDR1 GTSNPN and CDR2 SVGIG come from the germline V gene (reference sequence). The CDR3 is 14 amino acids. With 4 bases clipped from V and 3 bases from J, the junction kept 4 bases outside the gene matches. CDR3 protein: CAWNELAGGYEQYF. The CDR3 DNA is TGTGCCTGGAACGAACTAGCGGGAGGCTACGAGCAGTACTTC.

The chain links TRBV5-6 to TRBJ2-1; D not certain. Per the germline V gene, CDR1 is SGHDT and CDR2 is YYEEEE. The V end lost 1 base, the J end lost 6 bases, and 14 bases lay between the germline ends. The CDR3 has 15 amino acids. CDR3 protein: CASSLFSRSGNEQFF. The CDR3 DNA reads TGTGCCAGCAGCTTGTTCTCTAGGTCGGGCAATGAGCAGTTCTTC.

This chain connects TRBV25-1 to TRBJ2-5; a weak D match, TRBD1 (6 bases). The V end lost 1 base, the J end lost 2 bases, and 17 bases lay between the germline ends. The CDR3 has 17 amino acids. Germline values: CDR1 MGHDK, CDR2 SYGVNS. The CDR3 loop is CASSESEGVASQETQYF. The CDR3 DNA follows: TGTGCCAGCAGTGAATCTGAGGGGGTAGCGAGTCAAGAGACCCAGTACTTC. Drawing the rest from reference TRBV25-1 and TRBJ2-5, the complete variable domain is EADIYQTPRYLVIGTGKKITLECSQTMGHDKMYWYQQDPGMELHLIHYSYGVNSTEKGDLSSESTVSRIRTEHFPLTLESARPSHTSQYLCASSESEGVASQETQYFGPGTRLLVL.

V gene TRBV25-1 combines with J gene TRBJ2-5; 7 bases match TRBD1. Trimming took 2 bases from V and 5 from J; bases not matched to a gene: 5. Germline V gene sequence: CDR1 MGHDK, CDR2 SYGVNS. The CDR3 covers 14 residues. CDR3 sequence reads: CASSEGRGTETQYF. CDR3 bases: TGTGCCAGCAGTGAAGGCAGGGGGACGGAGACCCAGTACTTC.

The V and J genes are TRBV6-1 and TRBJ1-5, with a weak D call TRBD1 (5 bases). V shed 0 bases and J shed 2 bases, with 14 bases lying between them. Germline V CDR1 and CDR2: MNHNS, SASEGT. The CDR3 length is 17 residues. CDR3 loop: CASSEAFGGRCNQPQHF. CDR3 sequence (DNA): TGTGCCAGCAGTGAAGCGTTCGGGGGAAGATGCAATCAGCCCCAGCATTTT.